The sequence of this TCR beta chain was determined in a study of memory CD4+ T cells and cytomegalovirus serostatus. Study conclusions and caveats: About 40% of the roughly 150 known CMV-associated TCRbeta sequences appeared in CD4+ memory.

Single viable CD3+CD4+CD8-CD45RO+ cells were sorted as the memory CD4+ T cells. The V gene's germline CDR1 is MGHRA and CDR2 YSYEKL. J was trimmed by 5 bases and V by 1 base; bases with no gene match: 6. The CDR3 is made up of 15 amino acids. In its sample, this clone was seen a few times. Its antigen is still unknown. Some clones are missing from TCRdb's copy, which holds only in-frame ones; the method was immunoSEQ multiplex PCR. This table has just over 45,000 clones, more than 60% appearing once. The sequenced sample consisted of memory CD4+ T cells from blood. The origin of this receptor is an adult in good health and CMV-seronegative. The chain joins TRBV4-1 to TRBJ2-5; TRBD2 matches at 8 bases. The CDR3 region has the DNA TGCGCCAGCAGCCAAGCACGGGGGGGCCGGGAGACCCAGTACTTC. Protein product: CASSQARGGRETQYF.